The present T cell receptor beta chain was sequenced within a study of persistence of HIV-infected CD4 T cells. Study-wide context: Median time on suppressive ART was 7 to 9 years. Findings and caveats of the study: Degenerate expanded CDR3beta sequences were enriched among CMV- and Gag-responding cells.

About this clone: What it recognizes is unknown.

The CDR3 loop spans 15 amino acids. Germline assignment: CDR1 SGHRS and CDR2 YFSETQ. V lost 4 bases, J lost 1 base, and 6 bases stayed unmatched. Anti-CD3/anti-CD28 beads served as a nonspecific positive control stimulus. Responding CD4+ T cells were sorted by upregulation of both CD40 ligand and CD69. The immunoSEQ assay was version 4, run in survey mode. Assay used: immunoSEQ multiplex PCR; TCRdb lists only in-frame clones, some missing. Here the sample spans about 46,000 clones, 85% to 90% being singletons. The origin of this receptor is an adult woman with HIV who was CMV-seropositive. Specimen: CD4+ T cells sorted from PBMCs after approximately 19-hour stimulation, collected from a patient who received antiretroviral therapy. The rearrangement uses TRBV5-1 and TRBJ2-5; 8 bases are shared with TRBD1. The CDR3 loop reads CASSPGTGPQETQYF. In DNA form, the CDR3 reads TGCGCCAGCAGCCCGGGGACAGGACCCCAAGAGACCCAGTACTTC.